The 9 T cell receptor beta chains reported below all come from one sample, sequenced in a study of identical twins. TCRdb reprocessed the 5' RACE reads with MiXCR, giving one entry per CDR3 protein. There are 200,000 to 250,000 distinct CDR3 sequences in the sample; approximately 8.3% occur only once, and just under 2% lies in the top ten. These same records also appear under a second study, on yellow fever vaccine responses in identical twins.

Sequenced material: memory (CD45RO+) T cells sorted from blood. The receptors were sampled from a woman in her late teens or twenties in good health.

This chain connects TRBV18 to TRBJ2-5; maybe TRBD1 (5 bases). CDR3 length: 13 amino acids. CDR1 KGHSH and CDR2 LQKENI come from the germline V gene. V lost 6 bases, J lost 1 base, and 9 bases lay in between. The CDR3 sequence is CASSQQAQETQYF. Here the CDR3 DNA reads TGTGCCAGCTCCCAACAGGCCCAAGAGACCCAGTACTTC.

This clonotype was counted many times. This chain joins TRBV5-1 and TRBJ2-3; D is possibly TRBD2 (6 bases). Trimming removed 7 bases from V and 1 base from J, with 13 bases in between. Germline V gene data show CDR1 as SGHRS and CDR2 as YFSETQ. This CDR3 region has 14 residues. The CDR3 sequence is CASAQAGRTDTQYF. The CDR3 bases are TGCGCCAGCGCCCAGGCGGGGCGCACAGATACGCAGTATTTT.

The table lists this clonotype with a few counts. CDR3 nucleotides: TGTGCCAGCAGTTTATGGGGGGCGGGACAGTCCTACGAGCAGTACTTC. Translated, it gives CASSLWGAGQSYEQYF. This chain uses TRBV28 with TRBJ2-7, with D perhaps matching TRBD1 (7 bases). The CDR3 contains 16 residues. Per germline, CDR1 MDHEN and CDR2 SYDVKM. V lost 0 bases and J 1 base, leaving 13 bases between the germline ends. The full variable domain, with the rest looked up from reference TRBV28 and TRBJ2-7, is DVKVTQSSRYLVKRTGEKVFLECVQDMDHENMFWYRQDPGLGLRLIYFSYDVKMKEKGDIPEGYSVSREKKERFSLILESASTNQTSMYLCASSLWGAGQSYEQYFGPGTRLTVT.

CDR3 loop: CATSRDFGNQPQHF. CDR3 nucleotides: TGTGCCACCAGCAGAGATTTCGGCAATCAGCCCCAGCATTTT. This chain connects TRBV15 to TRBJ1-5, with no clear D. Germline CDR1 LNHNV, CDR2 YYDKDF (reference sequence). Trimming cost V 0 bases and J 2 bases, with 5 bases left between them. This CDR3 contains 14 residues.

The J gene is TRBJ1-6, the V gene TRBV27; D unclear. Germline CDR1 reads MNHEY; CDR2 reads SMNVEV (reference sequence). The CDR3 consists of 14 residues. V was clipped by 5 bases and J by 10 bases, with 15 bases between them. The CDR3 protein is CASSLLPKESPLHF. The CDR3 nucleotides read TGTGCCAGCAGTCTTCTCCCCAAGGAATCACCCCTCCACTTT.

This clonotype occurred many times. The chain combines TRBV20-1 with TRBJ1-2, with D unresolved. The CDR3 contains 14 residues. Germline values: CDR1 DFQATT, CDR2 SNEGSKA (reference sequence). V was trimmed by 0 bases and J by 7 bases, leaving 15 bases between them. CDR3 protein: CSAREVEGAGGYTF. CDR3 in DNA: TGCAGTGCTAGAGAGGTGGAGGGTGCGGGTGGCTACACCTTC.

The CDR3 DNA is TGCAGCGCTGCCGGGGGGTCTGAAGCTTTCTTT. Its protein product is CSAAGGSEAFF. The V gene is TRBV29-1, the J gene TRBJ1-1; a possible D gene is TRBD1 (5 bases). Trimming left V 7 bases short and J 6 bases short, with 12 bases between. The CDR3 has 11 amino acids. The germline CDR1 and CDR2 sequences are SQVTM and ANQGSEA.

This clonotype was recorded many times. This chain links TRBV5-1 with TRBJ2-3; D ambiguous. Germline V CDR1 and CDR2: SGHRS, YFSETQ. V gave up 5 bases and J gave up 0 bases, with 10 bases separating them. The CDR3 is made up of 14 amino acids. The CDR3 sequence is CASSYRDSTDTQYF. In DNA form, the CDR3 reads TGCGCCAGCAGTTACCGAGACAGCACAGATACGCAGTATTTT. Drawing the rest from reference TRBV5-1 and TRBJ2-3, the complete variable domain is KAGVTQTPRYLIKTRGQQVTLSCSPISGHRSVSWYQQTPGQGLQFLFEYFSETQRNKGNFPGRFSGRQFSNSRSEMNVSTLELGDSALYLCASSYRDSTDTQYFGPGTRLTVL.

This clonotype showed up just a few times. V gene TRBV3-1 combines with J gene TRBJ2-3; D not resolved. Germline V CDR1 and CDR2: LGHDT, YNNKEL (reference sequence). The CDR3 totals 18 residues. V lost 0 bases and J lost 0, with 16 bases in between. CDR3 nucleotides: TGTGCCAGCAGCCAAGATTTACTGGCCGACACTAGCACAGATACGCAGTATTTT. Its protein product is CASSQDLLADTSTDTQYF.